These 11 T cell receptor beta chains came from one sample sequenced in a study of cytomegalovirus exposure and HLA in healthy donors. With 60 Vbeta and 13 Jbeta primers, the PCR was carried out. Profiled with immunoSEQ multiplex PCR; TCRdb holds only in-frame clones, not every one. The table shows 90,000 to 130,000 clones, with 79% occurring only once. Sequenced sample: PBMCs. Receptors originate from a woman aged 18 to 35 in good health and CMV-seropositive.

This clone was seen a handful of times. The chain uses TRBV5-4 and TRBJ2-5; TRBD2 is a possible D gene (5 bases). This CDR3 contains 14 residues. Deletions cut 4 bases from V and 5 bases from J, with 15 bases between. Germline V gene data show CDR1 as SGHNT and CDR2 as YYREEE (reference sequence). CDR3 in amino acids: CASSAAEEAETQYF. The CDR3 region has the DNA TGTGCCAGCAGCGCGGCAGAGGAGGCTGAGACCCAGTACTTC.

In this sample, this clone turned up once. The CDR3 coding sequence is TGCGCCAGCAGCCTGGGGACCGGGACAGGGACGATTGAAGCTTTCTTT. Its translation is CASSLGTGTGTIEAFF. This chain uses TRBV5-1 with TRBJ1-1; 9 bases match TRBD1. Trimming at V came to 4 bases and at J to 7 bases, leaving 14 bases not matched to a gene. The germline gives CDR1 SGHRS, CDR2 YFSETQ. The CDR3 runs 16 residues.

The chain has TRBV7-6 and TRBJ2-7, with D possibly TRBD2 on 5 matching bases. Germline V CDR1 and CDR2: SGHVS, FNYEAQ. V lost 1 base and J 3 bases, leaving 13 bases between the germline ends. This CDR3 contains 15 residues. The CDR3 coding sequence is TGTGCCAGCAGCTTAGATCACGGGATTAACTACGAGCAGTACTTC. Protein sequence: CASSLDHGINYEQYF.

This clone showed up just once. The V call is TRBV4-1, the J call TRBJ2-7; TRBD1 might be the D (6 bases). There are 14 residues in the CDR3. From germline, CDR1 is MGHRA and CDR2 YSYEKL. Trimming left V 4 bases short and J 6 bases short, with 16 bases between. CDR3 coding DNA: TGCGCCAGCAGCCTCCACAGGGCCGGATTCGAGCAGTACTTC. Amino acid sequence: CASSLHRAGFEQYF.

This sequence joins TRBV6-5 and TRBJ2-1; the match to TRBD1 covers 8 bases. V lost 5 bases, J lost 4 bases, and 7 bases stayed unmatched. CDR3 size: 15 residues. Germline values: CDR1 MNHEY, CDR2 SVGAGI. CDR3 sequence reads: CASSVDRGPYNEQFF. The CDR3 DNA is TGTGCCAGCAGTGTTGACAGGGGCCCGTACAATGAGCAGTTCTTC.

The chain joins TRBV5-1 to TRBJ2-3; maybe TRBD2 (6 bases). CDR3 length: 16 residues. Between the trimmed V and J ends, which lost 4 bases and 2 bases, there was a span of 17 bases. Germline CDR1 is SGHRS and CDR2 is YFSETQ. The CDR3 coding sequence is TGCGCCAGCAGCCCCCACGGGGGAGGTGCCACAGATACGCAGTATTTT. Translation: CASSPHGGGATDTQYF.

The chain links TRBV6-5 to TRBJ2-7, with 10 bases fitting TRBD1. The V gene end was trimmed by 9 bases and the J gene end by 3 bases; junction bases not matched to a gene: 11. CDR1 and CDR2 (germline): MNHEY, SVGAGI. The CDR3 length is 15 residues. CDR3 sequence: CASRTFGQGDYEQYF. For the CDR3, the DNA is TGTGCCAGTCGGACCTTTGGACAGGGGGACTACGAGCAGTACTTC.

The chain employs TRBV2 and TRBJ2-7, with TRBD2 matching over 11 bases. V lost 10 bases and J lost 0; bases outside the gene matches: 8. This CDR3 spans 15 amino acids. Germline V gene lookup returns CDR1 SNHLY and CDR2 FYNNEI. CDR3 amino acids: CATTSGSESSYEQYF. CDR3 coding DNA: TGTGCCACCACTAGCGGGAGCGAGAGCTCCTACGAGCAGTACTTC.

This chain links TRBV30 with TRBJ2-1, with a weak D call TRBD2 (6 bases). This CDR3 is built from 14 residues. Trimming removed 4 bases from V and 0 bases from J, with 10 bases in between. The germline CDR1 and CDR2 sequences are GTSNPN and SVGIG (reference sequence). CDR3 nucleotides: TGTGCCTGGACCCTAGCGAACTCCTACAATGAGCAGTTCTTC. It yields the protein CAWTLANSYNEQFF.

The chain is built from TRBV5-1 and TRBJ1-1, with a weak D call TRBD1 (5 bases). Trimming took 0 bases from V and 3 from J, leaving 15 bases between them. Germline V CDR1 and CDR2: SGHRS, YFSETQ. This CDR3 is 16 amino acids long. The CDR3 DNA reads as TGCGCCAGCAGCTTGGATGGGCAGGGACTGGACACTGAAGCTTTCTTT. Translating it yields CASSLDGQGLDTEAFF.

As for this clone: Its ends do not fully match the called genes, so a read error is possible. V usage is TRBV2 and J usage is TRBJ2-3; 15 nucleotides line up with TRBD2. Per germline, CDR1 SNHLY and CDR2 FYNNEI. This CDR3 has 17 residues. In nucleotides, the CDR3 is TGTGACAGCAGAGAAAGGACTAGCGGGAGGGCCTCAGATACGCAGTATTTT. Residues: CDSRERTSGRASDTQYF.